This T cell receptor (beta chain) comes out of a study of T-cell memory formation after mild COVID-19. TCRdb ran MiXCR on the 5' RACE reads and lists one entry per CDR3 protein. The table lists 280,000 or so distinct CDR3 sequences, roughly 8% of them singletons, with around a fifth in the top ten. J was trimmed by 10 bases and V by 1 base; bases with no gene match: 28. Germline values: CDR1 SGHRS, CDR2 YFSETQ. The CDR3 is 22 amino acids. Material for sequencing was PBMCs or a T cell subset sorted from them (not recorded which). The TCR was taken from a man aged 18 to 29 who had mild COVID-19 (a few samples of this study predate the infection). Cell type and time point are not known. The genes are TRBV5-1 and TRBJ2-1; TRBD2 matches at 11 bases. This CDR3 reads CASSLPTSGRGVAGGPRKEQFF. CDR3 sequence (DNA): TGCGCCAGCAGCTTGCCGACTTCGGGGCGCGGGGTAGCGGGGGGGCCGAGGAAAGAGCAGTTCTTC.